Listed below are T cell receptor beta chains from one sample, sequenced in a study of T cells in Graves' hyperthyroidism and ophthalmopathy. Via MiXCR, TCRdb re-called the multiplex PCR reads, giving one row per CDR3 protein. The table lists approximately 710,000 distinct CDR3 sequences, around a sixth of them singletons. The source material was blood. The receptors here all came from a man in his fifties with Graves' hyperthyroidism. The CDR3 runs from the conserved cysteine through the conserved F or W. The D gene is left open where the match is weak. Not every row has a clone size; where given, it reads once, few, many or a size class.

d_call	v_call	j_call	clone_size	cdr3_nt	cdr3_aa
.	TRBV27	TRBJ2-7	many	TGTGCCAGCAGTTCCTCGGGACACCCCTACGAGCAGTACTTC	CASSSSGHPYEQYF
.	TRBV12-3/TRBV12-4	TRBJ2-1	.	TGTGCCAGCAGGAGGGGACGAGACAATGAGCAGTTCTTC	CASRRGRDNEQFF
.	TRBV19	TRBJ2-1	.	TGTGCCAGTAGTATATCCGCCTCCAGGAATGAGCAGTTCTTC	CASSISASRNEQFF
.	TRBV13	TRBJ1-4	.	TGTGCCAGCAGCATAGGGACACTTGGTGAAAAACTGTTTTTT	CASSIGTLGEKLFF
.	TRBV7-9	TRBJ2-5	few	TGTGCCAGCAGCTTACCAGGACATCAAGAGACCCAGTACTTC	CASSLPGHQETQYF
.	TRBV7-3	TRBJ2-1	many	TGTGCCAGCAGCGCCTCGGGGGAGGACAATGAGCAGTTCTTC	CASSASGEDNEQFF
.	TRBV7-2	TRBJ1-1	few	TGTGCCAGCAGCGTAGATCATCTGAACACTGAAGCTTTCTTT	CASSVDHLNTEAFF
TRBD1	TRBV30	TRBJ1-2	few	TGTGCCTGGAGTTCCCCGGACAGGGGCTTCTATGGCTACACCTTC	CAWSSPDRGFYGYTF
TRBD2	TRBV4-1	TRBJ2-1	few	TGCGCCAGCAGCCAAGATAGGCTAGCGGATGCCTACAATGAGCAGTTCTTC	CASSQDRLADAYNEQFF
TRBD1	TRBV6-8	TRBJ1-1	.	TGTGCCAGCAGTTACGGTAACGACAGGGTAAAAACTGAAGCTTTCTTT	CASSYGNDRVKTEAFF
.	TRBV28	TRBJ2-3	many	TGTGCCAGCAGTTTATACAGGGAGGCAGATACGCAGTATTTT	CASSLYREADTQYF
.	TRBV4-1	TRBJ1-1	few	TGCGCCAGCAGCCAAAGAAGTGGACCGGATGAAGCTTTCTTT	CASSQRSGPDEAFF
TRBD1	TRBV28	TRBJ1-1	.	TGTGCCAGCAGCGATGGGGACAGGCTGAACACTGAAGCTTTCTTT	CASSDGDRLNTEAFF
TRBD1	TRBV7-2	TRBJ1-1	many	TGTGCCAGCAGATCTACCCAGGGGGGGATCACTGAAGCTTTCTTT	CASRSTQGGITEAFF
TRBD1	TRBV12-3/TRBV12-4	TRBJ1-2	many	TGTGCCAGCACCGAGGACAGGCGCTTCTATGGCTACACCTTC	CASTEDRRFYGYTF
TRBD1	TRBV28	TRBJ1-1	few	TGTGCCAGCAGAACGACAGGGGAAAGGGGCACTGAAGCTTTCTTT	CASRTTGERGTEAFF
.	TRBV18	TRBJ2-3	.	TGTGCCAGCTCAAGCAATCAGGGGACCCTTAGCACAGATACGCAGTATTTT	CASSSNQGTLSTDTQYF
.	TRBV5-1	TRBJ1-1	many	TGCGCCAGCAGCGCTCCGGGGGGCACTGAAGCTTTCTTT	CASSAPGGTEAFF
.	TRBV7-9	TRBJ1-1	.	TGTGCCAGCAGCTTAGCGCCCACTCCTGGCGAAGCTTTCTTT	CASSLAPTPGEAFF
.	TRBV20-1	TRBJ1-2	.	TGCAGTGCTAGAGACGGACTTAACTATGGCTACACCTTC	CSARDGLNYGYTF
.	TRBV11-2	TRBJ1-4	.	TGTGCCAGCAGCCCCCGGGACACCAATGAAAAACTGTTTTTT	CASSPRDTNEKLFF
.	TRBV2	TRBJ2-7	many	TGTGCCAGCAGTGAGTCGGGTTTGGCCCAGGAGCAGTACTTC	CASSESGLAQEQYF
.	TRBV24-1	TRBJ1-1	.	TGTGCCACCAGTGATTCTTCCACAGGGAACACTGAAGCTTTCTTT	CATSDSSTGNTEAFF
TRBD1	TRBV28	TRBJ1-2	many	TGTGCCAGCAGTTTCTCAGGGACAGCGATAAACTATGGCTACACCTTC	CASSFSGTAINYGYTF
.	TRBV29-1	TRBJ1-2	.	TGCAGCGTTTCCGGCCGTTATGGCTACACCTTC	CSVSGRYGYTF
TRBD1	TRBV12-3/TRBV12-4	TRBJ2-5	many	TGTGCCAGCAGTATGGGACAGCAAGAGACCCAGTACTTC	CASSMGQQETQYF
TRBD2	TRBV2	TRBJ2-3	.	TGTGCCAGCAGTGCTAGACTAGCGGGATTTACAGATACGCAGTATTTT	CASSARLAGFTDTQYF
TRBD2	TRBV7-9	TRBJ2-3	few	TGTGCCAGCAGCTTAGGAGCGGGAGGACGTACAGATACGCAGTATTTT	CASSLGAGGRTDTQYF
.	TRBV7-6	TRBJ2-3	many	TGTGCCAGCAGCCCCGTTGGACGTCAAACTGGGGCAGATACGCAGTATTTT	CASSPVGRQTGADTQYF
.	TRBV4-3	TRBJ2-7	.	TGCGCCAGCAGCCAAGACACGGCAGGCGCGACCTACGAGCAGTACTTC	CASSQDTAGATYEQYF
TRBD2	TRBV6-5	TRBJ2-7	few	TGTGCCAGCAGTTACGTGAGCGGGACCCCCTACGAGCAGTACTTC	CASSYVSGTPYEQYF
TRBD1	TRBV6-1	TRBJ2-6	many	TGTGCCAGCAGTTGGACAGGGACCTCTGGGGCCAACGTCCTGACTTTC	CASSWTGTSGANVLTF
.	TRBV19	TRBJ1-6	few	TGTGCCAGTAGTATAGATCCAGGAGATTCACCCCTCCACTTT	CASSIDPGDSPLHF
TRBD1	TRBV12-3/TRBV12-4	TRBJ1-5	few	TGTGCCAGCAGCCAAACTCAGGGGGCGCGCAATCAGCCCCAGCATTTT	CASSQTQGARNQPQHF
.	TRBV4-3	TRBJ2-3	few	TGCGCCAGCAGCCAAGACACACCCTCGGTGGATACGCAGTATTTT	CASSQDTPSVDTQYF
.	TRBV28	TRBJ2-1	many	TGTGCCAGCAGTTTCGCCCCGGTCCATGAGCAGTTCTTC	CASSFAPVHEQFF
.	TRBV28	TRBJ2-5	many	TGTGCCAGCAGTTCTGGGGGGAAAGGAGGAGAGACCCAGTACTTC	CASSSGGKGGETQYF
TRBD2	TRBV20-1	TRBJ2-2	.	TGCAGTGCCCACCGATATAGCGGGACCGGCACCGGGGAGCTGTTTTTT	CSAHRYSGTGTGELFF
TRBD1	TRBV24-1	TRBJ2-1	few	TGTGCCACCAGTGATGCCGGGACAGGGTGGAATGAGCAGTTCTTC	CATSDAGTGWNEQFF
TRBD1	TRBV27	TRBJ2-1	few	TGTGCCAGCAGTTTATTAGAGGGGGCAGGATACAATGAGCAGTTCTTC	CASSLLEGAGYNEQFF
TRBD1	TRBV9	TRBJ1-1	many	TGTGCCAGCAGCGTCTCGACGGGACAGGGGAGGACTGAAGCTTTCTTT	CASSVSTGQGRTEAFF
.	TRBV7-9	TRBJ2-7	many	TGTGCCAGCAGCGGGGTCAGGGGATCCTACGAGCAGTACTTC	CASSGVRGSYEQYF
TRBD1	TRBV24-1	TRBJ2-7	many	TGTGCCACCAGTGCCGCAGGGACAGGGGGTATCCACGAGCAGTACTTC	CATSAAGTGGIHEQYF
.	TRBV10-3	TRBJ2-7	many	TGTGCCATCAGTGATCTAACAGTGAACTACGAGCAGTACTTC	CAISDLTVNYEQYF
.	TRBV3-1	TRBJ1-4	few	TGTGCCAGCAGCCAAGGATACAGGGTCGACGAAAAACTGTTTTTT	CASSQGYRVDEKLFF
.	TRBV5-1	TRBJ2-5	few	TGCGCCAGCAGCTTGGAGGGGGTTTACCAGTACTTC	CASSLEGVYQYF
.	TRBV7-9	TRBJ2-3	few	TGTGCCAGCAGCCCGGCCGTGGGGACGAACTTTACGGCAGATACGCAGTATTTT	CASSPAVGTNFTADTQYF
.	TRBV5-1	TRBJ2-3	.	TGCGCCAGCAGATTAGGGAGTTCAGATACGCAGTATTTT	CASRLGSSDTQYF
TRBD2	TRBV7-2	TRBJ2-7	few	TGTGCCTCGCAGCGGGACTTTAGCTCCTACGAGCAGTACTTC	CASQRDFSSYEQYF
.	TRBV28	TRBJ1-5	many	TGTGCCAGCAGTTTTAGAGGGCGGGGCAATCAGCCCCAGCATTTT	CASSFRGRGNQPQHF
TRBD1	TRBV3-1	TRBJ1-1	.	TGTGCCAGCAGCCGACACATTTCCAGGGGGCTTACTGAAGCTTTCTTT	CASSRHISRGLTEAFF
.	TRBV6-1	TRBJ2-2	many	TGTGCCAGCAGGTGGGGGGTCCGCACCGGGGAGCTGTTTTTT	CASRWGVRTGELFF
.	TRBV27	TRBJ1-5	few	TGTGCCAGCAGTTGGGGACTAGATACGCCCCAGCATTTT	CASSWGLDTPQHF